The sequence of this T cell receptor beta chain was determined in a study of cytomegalovirus exposure and HLA in healthy donors. This clone was counted once. Its antigen is not known. CDR1 SGHVS and CDR2 FQNEAQ come from the germline V gene. V lost 5 bases and J lost 4; bases outside the gene matches: 10. There are 16 residues in the CDR3. Primers: 60 Vbeta forward and 13 Jbeta reverse. The table came from immunoSEQ multiplex PCR; TCRdb's copy has only in-frame clones and leaves some out. The sample carries 120,000 to 150,000 clones, about 85% recorded once. Regarding the study as a whole: Most subjects' HLA-A and HLA-B alleles were reportedly predicted from TCR beta sequences.

The chain recombines TRBV7-8 with TRBJ2-7; 11 nucleotides align to TRBD2. What was sequenced was PBMCs. This receptor was taken from a boy aged 2-9 years in good health and CMV-seronegative. The CDR3 sequence is CASSPPTSGDLYEQYF. The CDR3 DNA follows: TGTGCCAGCAGCCCCCCGACTAGCGGGGATTTGTACGAGCAGTACTTC.